The entry below gives a single TCR beta chain sequence along with its context. Its target is unknown. The V gene lost 2 bases and the J gene lost 5 bases, with 6 bases spanning the gap. The CDR3 consists of 12 residues. From germline, CDR1 is DFQATT and CDR2 SNEGSKA (reference sequence). TCR beta cDNA libraries included unique molecular identifiers. Roughly 490,000 cDNA molecules came from 1 to 10 million T cells. Each CDR3 protein gets one entry after TCRdb re-called the PCR reads with MiXCR. Altogether about 680,000 distinct CDR3 sequences are present, around 60% being singletons, with the ten largest covering about 10%. The data are from a study of post-analysis software for immune sequencing data. Study-level background: In terms of disease course, relapsing-remitting, secondary progressive and progressive-relapsing multiple sclerosis were included. Study conclusions and caveats: Significantly decreased normalized Chao1 diversity was recorded for multiple sclerosis patients relative to controls. Among 5 or 6 TRBV segments more frequent in patients than controls were TRBV5-6, TRBV5-1 and TRBV20-1.

The rearrangement links TRBV20-1 to TRBJ2-2; no firm D call. Sequencing was performed on blood. The receptor was derived from a girl between 2 and 10 years old with multiple sclerosis. CDR3 sequence: CSARSSTGELFF. The DNA of the CDR3 is TGCAGTGCTAGAAGTTCTACCGGGGAGCTGTTTTTT.